Detailed here is one TCR beta chain. What antigen it recognizes has not been identified. Base qualities are not provided; no much larger clone lies one nucleotide away. This specimen belongs to a study of blood T cell repertoires in COVID-19 (dated by TCRdb to 2020 to 2021). A note on the overall study: The collaborator samples originated in the United States, Italy and Spain and spanned the acute and convalescent phases of COVID-19. Where HLA class I and class II types were available, the types were taken from metadata supplied by the sample provider, not from assay-based typing. The material from the prospective study consisted of cDNA or gDNA derived from T cells, B-cell-depleted T cells, or PBMCs. The repertoires were released in a freely available public database meant as a resource for research on the immune response to SARS-CoV-2. The dataset comprised deeply sampled blood TCRbeta repertoires from subjects exposed to, actively infected with, or recovered from COVID-19. Sample metadata almost always included a de-identified subject ID, COVID-19 status, age in years and sex. Samples came from the ongoing ImmuneRACE study (first 160 participants) plus 1,254 subjects from 6 global collaborators. The investigation overall reported the following: The quantity of clinical and demographic metadata differed by source and by participant and was supplied without curation.

The germline V gene supplies CDR1 ENHRY and CDR2 SYGVKD. The cysteine opens and the phenylalanine closes a CDR3 of 15 amino acids. The DNA shown is the 45-base CDR3, in frame from base 1. V trim: 3 bases; J trim: 6 bases; unmatched bases: 7. Each collaborating institution followed its own protocols to collect whole blood in K2EDTA tubes. For TCRbeta analysis, collaborator samples were shipped as frozen whole blood, as isolated PBMCs, or as DNA extracted from either sample type. TCRbeta CDR3 regions were amplified from genomic DNA using the immunoSEQ Assay, a bias-controlled multiplex PCR. As for how the authors treated the data: The number of nucleated cells in each sample was estimated by amplification of reference gene primers within the assay. To quantify the absolute abundance of each unique TCRbeta CDR3 rearrangement, sequence reads were collapsed and filtered. Productive Simpson clonality was computed per sample as the square root of Simpson's diversity index over productive rearrangements. Here the immuneACCESS table is served through TCRdb, limited to in-frame sequences with V and J called. Missing clones are a known gap in these copies; in checked studies unresolved V genes cover under half, and the rest lacks a known reason. For V, J and clone size, that table is used; D and trimming come from the DNA. This sample holds 200,000 to 250,000 clones; roughly 85% were observed only once. The top ten clones comprise 3.5% to 4% of the sample.

This receptor was taken from a woman older than 75 with acute or convalescent COVID-19. This sequence uses TRBV10-3 and TRBJ1-5, with 8 bases aligning to TRBD1. Source material: peripheral blood. The nucleotide sequence reads as follows: TGTGCCATCAGTGACACTGGACAGGGACCTCAGCCCCAGCATTTT. The translation is CAISDTGQGPQPQHF.